This entry lists 7 T cell receptor beta chains sequenced from one sample in a study of blood T cells in healthy people across ages (dated by TCRdb to between 2014 and 2017). Preparation of the library involved 5' RACE. Sequencing was performed on an Illumina HiSeq 2500. A second about 7 to 12 cycle PCR used a sample-barcoded 5' primer and a J-beta primer mix. TCRdb took the public reads, trimmed them with fastp at Q25, ran MiXCR for clone calling and kept in-frame beta chains. Rows merge per CDR3 protein into single entries with the most common DNA and genes. A total of over a million distinct CDR3 sequences appear in this sample, approximately 43% of them only once. About 4% of the sample lies in the top ten. Sequenced: blood. The receptors originated from a woman aged 18-29 years in good health.

This clonotype occurred many times. The chain recombines TRBV3-1 with TRBJ1-4; 7 bases are a match to TRBD1. CDR3 length: 13 amino acids. CDR1 and CDR2 (germline): LGHDT, YNNKEL (reference sequence). J lost 8 bases, V lost 4 bases, and 4 bases had no gene match. The CDR3 reads CASSPTGTEKLFF. The CDR3 coding sequence is TGTGCCAGCAGCCCGACAGGGACGGAAAAACTGTTTTTT.

The rearrangement links TRBV3-1 to TRBJ2-2; the match to TRBD1 covers 9 bases. V dropped 8 bases and J dropped 6; count of bases not matched to a gene: 7. The CDR3 sequence is 14 residues long. CDR1 is LGHDT and CDR2 is YNNKEL in the germline V gene (reference sequence). CDR3 bases: TGTGCCAGCCGGGACAGGGTTGCCGCCGGGGAGCTGTTTTTT. Translation gives CASRDRVAAGELFF.

V usage is TRBV10-3 and J usage is TRBJ2-1; D is undetermined. TRBJ2-7 explains the end of the DNA better; the J call may be wrong. The CDR3 consists of 16 residues. Germline CDR1 ENHRY, CDR2 SYGVKD. For the CDR3, the DNA is TGTGCCATCAGTGAGTCTAGGGTGCCACCCTACAATGAGCAGTACTTC. It yields the protein CAISESRVPPYNEQYF.

There are a few counts of this clonotype. The chain recombines TRBV12-5 with TRBJ2-3, with 10 bases aligning to TRBD2. The CDR3 has 15 residues. CDR1 is LGHNT and CDR2 is FRNRAP in the germline V gene. V gave up 4 bases and J gave up 0 bases; unmatched junction bases: 1. CDR3 DNA sequence: TGTGCTAGTGGTTCGGGACTAGCGAGCACAGATACGCAGTATTTT. Its translation: CASGSGLASTDTQYF.

This chain joins TRBV7-9 and TRBJ2-7, with D perhaps matching TRBD1 or TRBD2 (6 bases each). Trimming cost V 2 bases and J 4 bases, with 15 bases left between them. CDR3 length: 15 residues. The germline V gene encodes CDR1 SEHNR and CDR2 FQNEAQ (reference sequence). CDR3 in DNA: TGTGCCAGCAGCTTAAGACGGGGGCGAGAGTACGAGCAGTACTTC. It yields the protein CASSLRRGREYEQYF. The complete variable domain, with remaining parts taken from reference TRBV7-9 and TRBJ2-7, reads DTGVSQNPRHKITKRGQNVTFRCDPISEHNRLYWYRQTLGQGPEFLTYFQNEAQLEKSRLLSDRFSAERPKGSFSTLEIQRTEQGDSAMYLCASSLRRGREYEQYFGPGTRLTVT.

This clonotype was picked up a small number of times. V is TRBV3-1 and J is TRBJ2-7; 7 nucleotides match TRBD2. V lost 4 bases and J lost 7; bases outside the gene matches: 16. The germline gives CDR1 LGHDT, CDR2 YNNKEL (reference sequence). This CDR3 contains 16 residues. This CDR3 reads CASSLGLASGEREQYF. The CDR3 bases are TGTGCCAGCAGCCTTGGCCTGGCTAGCGGAGAAAGGGAGCAGTACTTC.

Regarding this clonotype: The junction differs from germline at one of its ends, possibly a read error. CDR3 nucleotides: TGTGCCAGCAGCCCCCAGGGATATTCACCCCCCCACTTT. It translates to CASSPQGYSPPHF. This chain connects TRBV7-2 to TRBJ1-6; possibly TRBD1 for D (5 bases). The CDR3 contains 13 residues. Germline V CDR1 and CDR2: SGHTA, FQGNSA.